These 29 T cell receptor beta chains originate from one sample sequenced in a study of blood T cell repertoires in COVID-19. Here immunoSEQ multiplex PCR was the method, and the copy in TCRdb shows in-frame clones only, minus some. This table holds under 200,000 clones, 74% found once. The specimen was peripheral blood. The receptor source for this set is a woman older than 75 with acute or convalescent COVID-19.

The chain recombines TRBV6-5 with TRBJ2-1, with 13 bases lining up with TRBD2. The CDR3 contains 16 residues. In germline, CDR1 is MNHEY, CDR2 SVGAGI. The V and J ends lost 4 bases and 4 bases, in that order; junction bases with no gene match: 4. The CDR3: CASSWTSGSVYNEQFF. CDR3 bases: TGTGCCAGCAGTTGGACTAGCGGGAGTGTTTACAATGAGCAGTTCTTC.

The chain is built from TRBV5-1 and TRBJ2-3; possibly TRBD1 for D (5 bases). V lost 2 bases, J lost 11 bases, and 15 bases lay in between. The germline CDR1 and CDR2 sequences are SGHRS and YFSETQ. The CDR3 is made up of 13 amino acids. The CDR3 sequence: CASSFDRQTEQYF. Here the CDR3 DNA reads TGCGCCAGCAGCTTCGACCGACAGACTGAGCAGTATTTT.

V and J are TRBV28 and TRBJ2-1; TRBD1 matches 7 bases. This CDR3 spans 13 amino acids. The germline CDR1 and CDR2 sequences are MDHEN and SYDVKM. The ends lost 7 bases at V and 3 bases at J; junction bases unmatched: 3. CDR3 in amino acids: CASTTGNYNEQFF. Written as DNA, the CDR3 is TGTGCCAGCACGACAGGGAACTACAATGAGCAGTTCTTC.

CDR3 sequence (DNA): TGCGCCAGCAGCTTAACGGGAGGGTACAACAATGAGCAGTTCTTC. Residues: CASSLTGGYNNEQFF. The chain recombines TRBV5-1 with TRBJ2-1, with 8 bases that match TRBD2. The germline CDR1 and CDR2 sequences are SGHRS and YFSETQ. J gave up 5 bases and V 2 bases, and 6 bases lay outside the gene matches. The CDR3 is made up of 15 amino acids.

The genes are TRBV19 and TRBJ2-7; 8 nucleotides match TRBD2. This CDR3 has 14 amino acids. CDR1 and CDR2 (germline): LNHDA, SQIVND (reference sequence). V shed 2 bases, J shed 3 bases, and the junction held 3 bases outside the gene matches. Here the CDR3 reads CASSISGSGYEQYF. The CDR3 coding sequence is TGTGCCAGTAGTATAAGCGGGAGCGGCTACGAGCAGTACTTC.

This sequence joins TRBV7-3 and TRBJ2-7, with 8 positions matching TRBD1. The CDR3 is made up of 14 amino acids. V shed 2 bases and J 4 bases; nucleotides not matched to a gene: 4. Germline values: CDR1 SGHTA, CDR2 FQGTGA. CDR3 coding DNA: TGTGCCAGCAGCTTATCCGGACAGGGTTACGAGCAGTACTTC. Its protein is CASSLSGQGYEQYF.

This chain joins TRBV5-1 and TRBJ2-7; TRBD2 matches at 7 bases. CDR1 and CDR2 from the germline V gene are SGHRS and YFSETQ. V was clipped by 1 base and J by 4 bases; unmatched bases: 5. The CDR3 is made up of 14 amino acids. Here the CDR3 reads CASSLISGSYEQYF. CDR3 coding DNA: TGCGCCAGCAGCTTGATTAGCGGGTCATACGAGCAGTACTTC.

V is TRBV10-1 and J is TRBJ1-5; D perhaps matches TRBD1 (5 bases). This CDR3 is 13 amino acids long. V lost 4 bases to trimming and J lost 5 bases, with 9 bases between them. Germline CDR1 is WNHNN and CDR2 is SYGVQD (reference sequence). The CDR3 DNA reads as TGCGCCAGCAGTGCCGACAGATATCAGCCCCAGCATTTT. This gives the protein CASSADRYQPQHF.

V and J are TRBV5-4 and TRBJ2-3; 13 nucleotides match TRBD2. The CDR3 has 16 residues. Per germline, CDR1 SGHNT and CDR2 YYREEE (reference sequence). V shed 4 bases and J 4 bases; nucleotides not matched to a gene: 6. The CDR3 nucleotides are TGTGCCAGCAGCCAAGGACTAGCGGGAGAAGCAGATACGCAGTATTTT. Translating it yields CASSQGLAGEADTQYF.

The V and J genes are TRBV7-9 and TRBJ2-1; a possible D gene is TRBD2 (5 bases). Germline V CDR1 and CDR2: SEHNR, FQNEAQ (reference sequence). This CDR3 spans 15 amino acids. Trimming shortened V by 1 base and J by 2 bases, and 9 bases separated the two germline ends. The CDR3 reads CASSLVTGTYNEQFF. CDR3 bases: TGTGCCAGCAGCTTAGTGACGGGGACCTACAATGAGCAGTTCTTC.

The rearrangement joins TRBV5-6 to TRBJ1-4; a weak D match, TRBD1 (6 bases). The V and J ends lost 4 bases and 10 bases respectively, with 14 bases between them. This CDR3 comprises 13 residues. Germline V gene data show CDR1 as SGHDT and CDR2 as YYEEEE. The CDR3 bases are TGTGCCAGCAGCCCCGGACAGTTCGGAAAACTGTTTTTT. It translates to CASSPGQFGKLFF.

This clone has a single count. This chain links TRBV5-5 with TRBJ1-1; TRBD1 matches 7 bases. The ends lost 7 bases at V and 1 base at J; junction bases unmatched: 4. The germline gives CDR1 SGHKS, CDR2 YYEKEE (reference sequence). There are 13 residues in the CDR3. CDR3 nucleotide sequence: TGTGCCAGCGGGAGACAGGGGAACACTGAAGCTTTCTTT. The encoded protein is CASGRQGNTEAFF.

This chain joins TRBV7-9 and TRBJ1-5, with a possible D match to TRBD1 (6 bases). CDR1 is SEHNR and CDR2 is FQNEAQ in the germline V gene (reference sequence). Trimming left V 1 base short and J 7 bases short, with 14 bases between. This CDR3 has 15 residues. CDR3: CASSLGRNQGQPQHF. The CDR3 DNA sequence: TGTGCCAGCAGCTTAGGGCGGAACCAGGGGCAGCCCCAGCATTTT.

The chain's CDR3 is CASSYSWGQGQETQYF. The CDR3 bases are TGTGCCAGCAGTTACTCGTGGGGACAGGGCCAAGAGACCCAGTACTTC. V is TRBV6-5 and J is TRBJ2-5, with 9 bases aligning to TRBD1. The length of the CDR3 is 16 residues. V was clipped by 0 bases and J by 1 base; unmatched bases: 3. CDR1 MNHEY and CDR2 SVGAGI come from the germline V gene.

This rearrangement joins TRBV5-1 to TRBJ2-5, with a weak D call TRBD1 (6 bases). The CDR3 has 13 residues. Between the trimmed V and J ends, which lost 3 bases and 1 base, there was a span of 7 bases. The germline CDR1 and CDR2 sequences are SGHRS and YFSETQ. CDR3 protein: CASSWDIQETQYF. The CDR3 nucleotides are TGCGCCAGCAGCTGGGACATCCAAGAGACCCAGTACTTC.

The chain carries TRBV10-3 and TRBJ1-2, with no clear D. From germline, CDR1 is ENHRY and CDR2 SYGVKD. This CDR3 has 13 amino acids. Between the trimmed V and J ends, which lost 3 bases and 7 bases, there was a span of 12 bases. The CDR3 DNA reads TGTGCCATCAGTGACGAGGGAAGGACTGGCTACACCTTC. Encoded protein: CAISDEGRTGYTF.

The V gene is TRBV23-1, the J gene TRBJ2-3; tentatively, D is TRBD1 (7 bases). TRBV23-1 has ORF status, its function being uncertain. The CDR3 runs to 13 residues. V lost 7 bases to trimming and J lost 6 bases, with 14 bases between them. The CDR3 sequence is CASTATGRDTQYF. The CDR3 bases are TGCGCCAGCACCGCGACAGGGAGGGATACGCAGTATTTT.

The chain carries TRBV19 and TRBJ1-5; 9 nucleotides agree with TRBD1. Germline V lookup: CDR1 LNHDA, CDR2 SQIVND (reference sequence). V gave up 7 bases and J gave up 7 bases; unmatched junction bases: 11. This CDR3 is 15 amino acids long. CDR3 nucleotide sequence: TGTGCCAGTACCCAGAGGGGACAGGGTCACCAGCCCCAGCATTTT. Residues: CASTQRGQGHQPQHF.

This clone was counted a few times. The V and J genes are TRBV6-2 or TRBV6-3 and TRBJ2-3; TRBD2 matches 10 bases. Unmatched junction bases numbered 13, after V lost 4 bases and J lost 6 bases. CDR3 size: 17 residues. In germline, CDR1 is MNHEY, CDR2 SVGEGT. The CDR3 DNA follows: TGTGCCAGCAGTTCACTCGGGCGTGGGACTAGCGACGATACGCAGTATTTT. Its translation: CASSSLGRGTSDDTQYF.

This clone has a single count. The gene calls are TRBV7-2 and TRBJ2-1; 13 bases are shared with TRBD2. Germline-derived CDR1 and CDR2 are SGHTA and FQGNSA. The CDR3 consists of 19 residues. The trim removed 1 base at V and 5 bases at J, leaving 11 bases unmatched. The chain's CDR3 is CASSLEGLAGDGKHNEQFF. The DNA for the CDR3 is TGTGCCAGCAGCTTAGAAGGACTAGCGGGAGATGGCAAGCACAATGAGCAGTTCTTC.

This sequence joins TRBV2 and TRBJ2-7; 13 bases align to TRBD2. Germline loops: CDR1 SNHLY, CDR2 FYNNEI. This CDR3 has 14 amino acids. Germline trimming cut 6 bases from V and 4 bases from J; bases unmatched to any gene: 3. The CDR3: CASRGLAGVYEQYF. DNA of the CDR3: TGTGCCAGCAGAGGACTAGCGGGGGTATACGAGCAGTACTTC.

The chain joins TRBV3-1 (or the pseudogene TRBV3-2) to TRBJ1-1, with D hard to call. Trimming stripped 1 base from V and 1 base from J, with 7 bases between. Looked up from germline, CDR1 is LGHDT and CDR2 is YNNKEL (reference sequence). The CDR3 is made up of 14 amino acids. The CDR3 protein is CASSQGATNTEAFF. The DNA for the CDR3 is TGTGCCAGCAGCCAAGGAGCAACGAACACTGAAGCTTTCTTT.

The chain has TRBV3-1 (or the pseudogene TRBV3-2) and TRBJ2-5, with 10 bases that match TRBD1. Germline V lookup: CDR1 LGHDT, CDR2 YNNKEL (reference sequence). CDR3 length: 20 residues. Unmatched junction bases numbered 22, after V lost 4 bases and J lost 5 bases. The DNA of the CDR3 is TGTGCCAGCAGCCCAGGTGACAGGGGGCGCTTTGGCGGGAGAGGGGAGACCCAGTACTTC. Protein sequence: CASSPGDRGRFGGRGETQYF.

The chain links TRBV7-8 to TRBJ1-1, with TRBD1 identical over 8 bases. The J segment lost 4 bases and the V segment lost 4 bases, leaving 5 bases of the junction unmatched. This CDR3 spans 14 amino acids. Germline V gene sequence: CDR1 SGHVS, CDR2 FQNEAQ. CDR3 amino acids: CASSSTDRGTEAFF. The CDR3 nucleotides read TGTGCCAGCAGCTCGACCGACAGGGGCACTGAAGCTTTCTTT.

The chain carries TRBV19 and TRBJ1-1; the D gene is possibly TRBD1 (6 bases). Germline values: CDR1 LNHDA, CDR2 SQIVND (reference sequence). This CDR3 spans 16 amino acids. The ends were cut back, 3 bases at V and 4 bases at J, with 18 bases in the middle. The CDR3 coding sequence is TGTGCCAGTAGTATTACCCCCGGGGGGGCCGGCACTGAAGCTTTCTTT. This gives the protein CASSITPGGAGTEAFF.

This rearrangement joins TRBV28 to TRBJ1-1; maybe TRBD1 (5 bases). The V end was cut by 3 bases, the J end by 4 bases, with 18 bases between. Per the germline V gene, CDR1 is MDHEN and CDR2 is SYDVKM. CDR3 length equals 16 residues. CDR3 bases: TGTGCCAGCAGTTTGGGGGGATCTTTGGGAGGCACTGAAGCTTTCTTT. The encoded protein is CASSLGGSLGGTEAFF. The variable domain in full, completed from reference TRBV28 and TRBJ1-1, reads DVKVTQSSRYLVKRTGEKVFLECVQDMDHENMFWYRQDPGLGLRLIYFSYDVKMKEKGDIPEGYSVSREKKERFSLILESASTNQTSMYLCASSLGGSLGGTEAFFGQGTRLTVV.

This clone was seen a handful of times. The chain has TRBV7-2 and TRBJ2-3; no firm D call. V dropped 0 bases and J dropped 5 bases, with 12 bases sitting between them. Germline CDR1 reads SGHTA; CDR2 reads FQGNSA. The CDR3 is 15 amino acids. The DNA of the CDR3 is TGTGCCAGCAGCTTAGCGGGCAGGTGGATAGATACGCAGTATTTT. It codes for CASSLAGRWIDTQYF.

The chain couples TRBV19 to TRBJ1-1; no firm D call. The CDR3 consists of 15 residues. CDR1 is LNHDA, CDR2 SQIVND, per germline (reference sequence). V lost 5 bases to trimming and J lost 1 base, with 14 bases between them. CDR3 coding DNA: TGTGCCAGTAGTGCCTCAAGGCGGGAGAACACTGAAGCTTTCTTT. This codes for CASSASRRENTEAFF.

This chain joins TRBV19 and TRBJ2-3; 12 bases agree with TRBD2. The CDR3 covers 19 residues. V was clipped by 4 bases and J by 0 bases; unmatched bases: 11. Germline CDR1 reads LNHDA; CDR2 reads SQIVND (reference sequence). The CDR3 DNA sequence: TGTGCCAGTAGTACCCAAGGGACTAGCGGGTTTTCTAGCACAGATACGCAGTATTTT. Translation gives CASSTQGTSGFSSTDTQYF.